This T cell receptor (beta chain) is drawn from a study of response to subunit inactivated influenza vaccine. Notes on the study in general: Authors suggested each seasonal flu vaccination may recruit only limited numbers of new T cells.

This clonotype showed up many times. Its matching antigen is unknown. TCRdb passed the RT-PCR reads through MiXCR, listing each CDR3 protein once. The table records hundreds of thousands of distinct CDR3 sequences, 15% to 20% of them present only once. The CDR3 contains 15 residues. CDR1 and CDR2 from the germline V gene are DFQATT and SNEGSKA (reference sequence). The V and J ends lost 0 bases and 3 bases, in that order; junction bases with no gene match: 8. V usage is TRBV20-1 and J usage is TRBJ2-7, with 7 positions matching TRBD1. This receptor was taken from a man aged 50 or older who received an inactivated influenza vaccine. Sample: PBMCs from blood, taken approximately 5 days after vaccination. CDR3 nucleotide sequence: TGCAGTGCTAGAGATAAAAACAGGGGCTACTACGAGCAGTACTTC. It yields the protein CSARDKNRGYYEQYF.